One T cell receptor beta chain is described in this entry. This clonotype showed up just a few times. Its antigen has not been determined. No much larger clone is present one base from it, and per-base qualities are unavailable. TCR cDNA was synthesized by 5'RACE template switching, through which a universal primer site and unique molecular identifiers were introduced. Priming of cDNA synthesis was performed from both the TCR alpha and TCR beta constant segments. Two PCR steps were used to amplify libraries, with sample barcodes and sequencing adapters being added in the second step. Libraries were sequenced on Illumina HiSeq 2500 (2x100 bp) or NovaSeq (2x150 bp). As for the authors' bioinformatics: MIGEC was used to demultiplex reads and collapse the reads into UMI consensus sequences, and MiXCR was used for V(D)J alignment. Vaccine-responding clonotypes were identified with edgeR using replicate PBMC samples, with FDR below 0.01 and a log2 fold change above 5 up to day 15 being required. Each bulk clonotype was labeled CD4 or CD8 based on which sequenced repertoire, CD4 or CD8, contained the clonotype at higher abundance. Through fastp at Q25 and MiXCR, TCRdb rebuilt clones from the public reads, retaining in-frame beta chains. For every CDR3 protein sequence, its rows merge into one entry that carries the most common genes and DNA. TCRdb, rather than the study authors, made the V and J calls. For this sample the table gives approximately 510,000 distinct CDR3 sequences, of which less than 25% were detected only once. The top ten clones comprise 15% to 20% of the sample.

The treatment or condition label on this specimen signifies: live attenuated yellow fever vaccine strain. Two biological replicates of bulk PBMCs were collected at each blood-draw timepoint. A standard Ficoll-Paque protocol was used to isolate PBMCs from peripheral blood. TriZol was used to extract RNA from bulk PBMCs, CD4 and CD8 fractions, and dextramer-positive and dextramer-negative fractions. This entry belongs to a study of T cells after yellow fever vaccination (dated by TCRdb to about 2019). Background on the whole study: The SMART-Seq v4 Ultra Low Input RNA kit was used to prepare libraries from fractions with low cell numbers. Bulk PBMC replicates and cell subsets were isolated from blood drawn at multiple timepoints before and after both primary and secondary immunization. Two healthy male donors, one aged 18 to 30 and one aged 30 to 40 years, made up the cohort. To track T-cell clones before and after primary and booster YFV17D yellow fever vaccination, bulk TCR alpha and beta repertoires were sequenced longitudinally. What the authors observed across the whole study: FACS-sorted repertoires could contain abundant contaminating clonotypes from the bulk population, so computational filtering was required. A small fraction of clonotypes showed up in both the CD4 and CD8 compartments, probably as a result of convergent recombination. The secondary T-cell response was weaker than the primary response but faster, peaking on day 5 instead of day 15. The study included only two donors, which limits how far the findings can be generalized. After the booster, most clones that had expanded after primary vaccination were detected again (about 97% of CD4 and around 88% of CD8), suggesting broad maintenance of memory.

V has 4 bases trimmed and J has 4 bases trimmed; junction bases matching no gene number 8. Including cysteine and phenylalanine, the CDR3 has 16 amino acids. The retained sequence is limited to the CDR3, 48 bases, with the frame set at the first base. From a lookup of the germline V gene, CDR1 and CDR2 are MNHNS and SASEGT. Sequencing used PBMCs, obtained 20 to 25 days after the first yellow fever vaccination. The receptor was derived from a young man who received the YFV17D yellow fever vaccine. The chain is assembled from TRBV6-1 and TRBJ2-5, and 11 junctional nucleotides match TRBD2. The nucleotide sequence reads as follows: TGTGCCAGCAGTGTTTTTAGCGGGGGGGCAGGAGAGACCCAGTACTTC. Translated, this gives CASSVFSGGAGETQYF.